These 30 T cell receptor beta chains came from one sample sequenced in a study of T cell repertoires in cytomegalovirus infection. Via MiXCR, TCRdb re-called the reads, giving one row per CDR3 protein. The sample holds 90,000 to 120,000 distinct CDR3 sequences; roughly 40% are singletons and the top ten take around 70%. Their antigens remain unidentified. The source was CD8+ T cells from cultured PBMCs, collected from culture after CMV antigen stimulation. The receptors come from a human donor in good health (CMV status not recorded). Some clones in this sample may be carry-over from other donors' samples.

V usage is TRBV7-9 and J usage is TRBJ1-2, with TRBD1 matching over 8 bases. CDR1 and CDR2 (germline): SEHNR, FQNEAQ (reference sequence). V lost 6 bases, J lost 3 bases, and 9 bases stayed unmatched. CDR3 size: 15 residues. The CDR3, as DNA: TGTGCCAGCAGTCTTGGACAGGGTCTGGACTATGGCTACACCTTC. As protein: CASSLGQGLDYGYTF.

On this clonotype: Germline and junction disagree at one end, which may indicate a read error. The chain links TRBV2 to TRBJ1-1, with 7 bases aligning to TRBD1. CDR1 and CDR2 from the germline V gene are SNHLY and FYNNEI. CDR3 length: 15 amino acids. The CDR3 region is CTSITGTDDSTEAFF. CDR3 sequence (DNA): TGTACCAGCATTACCGGGACAGATGATAGCACTGAAGCTTTCTTT.

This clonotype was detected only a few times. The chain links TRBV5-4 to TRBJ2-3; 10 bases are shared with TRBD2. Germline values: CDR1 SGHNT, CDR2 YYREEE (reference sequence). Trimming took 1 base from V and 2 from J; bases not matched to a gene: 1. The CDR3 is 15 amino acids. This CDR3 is CASSLSGGATDTQYF. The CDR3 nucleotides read TGTGCCAGCAGCTTGAGCGGGGGGGCCACAGATACGCAGTATTTT.

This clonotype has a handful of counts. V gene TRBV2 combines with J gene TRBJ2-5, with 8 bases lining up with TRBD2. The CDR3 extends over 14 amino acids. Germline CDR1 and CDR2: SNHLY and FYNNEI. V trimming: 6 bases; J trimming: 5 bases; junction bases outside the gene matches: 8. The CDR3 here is CASSGARGRETQYF. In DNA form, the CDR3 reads TGTGCCAGCAGCGGAGCACGCGGGAGGGAGACCCAGTACTTC.

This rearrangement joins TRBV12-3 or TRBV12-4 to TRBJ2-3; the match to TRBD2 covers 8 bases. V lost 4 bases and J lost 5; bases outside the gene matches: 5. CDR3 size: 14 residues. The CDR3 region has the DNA TGTGCCAGCAGTTCGGGAGGGAGGGGAGATACGCAGTATTTT. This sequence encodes CASSSGGRGDTQYF.

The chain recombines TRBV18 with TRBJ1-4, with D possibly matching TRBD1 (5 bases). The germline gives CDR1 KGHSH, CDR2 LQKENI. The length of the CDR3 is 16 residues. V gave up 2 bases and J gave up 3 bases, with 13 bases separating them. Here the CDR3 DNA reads TGTGCCAGCTCACCAAATCCCAGGGCTGCTAATGAAAAACTGTTTTTT. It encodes CASSPNPRAANEKLFF.

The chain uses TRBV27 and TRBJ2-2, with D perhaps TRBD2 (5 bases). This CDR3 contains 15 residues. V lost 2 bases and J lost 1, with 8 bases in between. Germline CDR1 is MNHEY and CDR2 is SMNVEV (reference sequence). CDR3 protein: CASSLRGRNTGELFF. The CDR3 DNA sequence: TGTGCCAGCAGTTTAAGAGGGAGGAACACCGGGGAGCTGTTTTTT.

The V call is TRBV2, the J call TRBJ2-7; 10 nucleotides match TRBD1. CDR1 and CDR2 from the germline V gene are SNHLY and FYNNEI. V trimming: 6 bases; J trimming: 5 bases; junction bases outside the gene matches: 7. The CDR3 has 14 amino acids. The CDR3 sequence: CASSAGTGENEQYF. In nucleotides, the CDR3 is TGTGCCAGCAGCGCTGGGACAGGGGAAAACGAGCAGTACTTC.

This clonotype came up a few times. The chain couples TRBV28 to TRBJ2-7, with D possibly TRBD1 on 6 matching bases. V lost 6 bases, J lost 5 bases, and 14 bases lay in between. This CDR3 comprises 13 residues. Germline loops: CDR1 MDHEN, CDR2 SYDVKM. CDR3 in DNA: TGTGCCAGCAGAATTGGTAGGGGGAACGAGCAGTACTTC. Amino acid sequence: CASRIGRGNEQYF.

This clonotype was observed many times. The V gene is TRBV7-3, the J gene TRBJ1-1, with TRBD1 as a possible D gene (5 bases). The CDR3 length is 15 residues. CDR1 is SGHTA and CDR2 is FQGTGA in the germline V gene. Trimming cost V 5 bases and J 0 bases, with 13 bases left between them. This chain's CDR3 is CASSRGGGMNTEAFF. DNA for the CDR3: TGTGCCAGCAGCCGTGGGGGGGGGATGAACACTGAAGCTTTCTTT.

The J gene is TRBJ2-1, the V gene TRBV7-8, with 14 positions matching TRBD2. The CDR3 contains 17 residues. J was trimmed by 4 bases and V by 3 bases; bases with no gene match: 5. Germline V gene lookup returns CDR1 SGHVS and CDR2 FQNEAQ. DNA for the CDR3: TGTGCCAGCAGCTTCCGACTAGCGGGGGGGGGGTACAATGAGCAGTTCTTC. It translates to CASSFRLAGGGYNEQFF. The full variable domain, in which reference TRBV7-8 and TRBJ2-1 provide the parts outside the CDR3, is GAGVSQSPRYKVAKRGQDVALRCDPISGHVSLFWYQQALGQGPEFLTYFQNEAQLDKSGLPSDRFFAERPEGSVSTLKIQRTQQEDSAVYLCASSFRLAGGGYNEQFFGPGTRLTVL.

DNA for the CDR3: TGTGCCAGCAGTGCGGGACAGGGGGCTTACGAGCAGTACTTC. Translating gives CASSAGQGAYEQYF. V usage is TRBV2 and J usage is TRBJ2-7, with 12 positions matching TRBD1. Unmatched junction bases numbered 2, after V lost 4 bases and J lost 4 bases. The V gene's germline CDR1 is SNHLY and CDR2 FYNNEI. The CDR3 is made up of 14 amino acids.

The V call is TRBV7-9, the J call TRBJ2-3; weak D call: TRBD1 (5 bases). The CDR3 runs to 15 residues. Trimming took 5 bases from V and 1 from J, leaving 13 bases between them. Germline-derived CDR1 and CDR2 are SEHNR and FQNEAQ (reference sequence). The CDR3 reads CASSPTVSGTDTQYF. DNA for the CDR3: TGTGCCAGCAGCCCGACAGTCTCTGGCACAGATACGCAGTATTTT.

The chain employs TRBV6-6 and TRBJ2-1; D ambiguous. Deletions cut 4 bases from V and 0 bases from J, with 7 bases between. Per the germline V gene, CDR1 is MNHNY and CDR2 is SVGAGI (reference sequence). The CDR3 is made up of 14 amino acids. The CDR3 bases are TGTGCCAGCAGTTTTGCAAGCTCCTACAATGAGCAGTTCTTC. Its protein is CASSFASSYNEQFF.

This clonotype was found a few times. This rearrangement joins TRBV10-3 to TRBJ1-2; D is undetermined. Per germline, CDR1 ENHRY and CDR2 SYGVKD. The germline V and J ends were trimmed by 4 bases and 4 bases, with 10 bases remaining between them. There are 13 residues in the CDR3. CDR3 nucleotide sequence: TGTGCCATCAGTGGAGTAAGGGCCTATGGCTACACCTTC. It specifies CAISGVRAYGYTF.

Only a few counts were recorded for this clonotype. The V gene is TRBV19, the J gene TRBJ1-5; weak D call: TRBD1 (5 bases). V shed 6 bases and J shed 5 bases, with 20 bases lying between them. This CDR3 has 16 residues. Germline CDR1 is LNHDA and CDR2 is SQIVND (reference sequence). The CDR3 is CASRIIQDNLDQPQHF. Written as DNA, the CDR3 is TGTGCCAGTAGGATTATACAGGATAATTTGGATCAGCCCCAGCATTTT.

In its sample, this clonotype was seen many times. The DNA for the CDR3 is TGCAGTGCTGACCCCCCAGTGTCCTACGAGCAGTACTTC. This codes for CSADPPVSYEQYF. The V gene is TRBV20-1, the J gene TRBJ2-7; no clear D. V was clipped by 5 bases and J by 1 base, with 12 bases between them. There are 13 residues in the CDR3. Germline CDR1 DFQATT, CDR2 SNEGSKA (reference sequence).

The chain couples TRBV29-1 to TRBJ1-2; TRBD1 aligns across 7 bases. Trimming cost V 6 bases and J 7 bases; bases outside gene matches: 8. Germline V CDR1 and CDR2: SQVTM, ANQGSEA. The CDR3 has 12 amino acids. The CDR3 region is CSVPGGSGGYTF. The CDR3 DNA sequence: TGCAGCGTCCCAGGGGGGTCCGGTGGCTACACCTTC.

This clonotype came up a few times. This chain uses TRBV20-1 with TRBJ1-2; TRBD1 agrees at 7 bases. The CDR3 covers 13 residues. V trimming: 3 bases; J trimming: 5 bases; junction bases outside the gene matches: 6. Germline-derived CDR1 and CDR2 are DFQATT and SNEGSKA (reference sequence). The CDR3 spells CSARDRGQYGYTF. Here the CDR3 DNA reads TGCAGTGCTAGGGATAGGGGGCAGTATGGCTACACCTTC.

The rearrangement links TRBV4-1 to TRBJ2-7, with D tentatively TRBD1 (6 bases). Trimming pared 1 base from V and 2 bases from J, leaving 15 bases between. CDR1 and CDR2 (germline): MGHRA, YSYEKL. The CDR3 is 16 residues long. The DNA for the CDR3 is TGCGCCAGCAGCCAAGCCGGACAGAGTGTGACCTACGAGCAGTACTTC. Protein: CASSQAGQSVTYEQYF.

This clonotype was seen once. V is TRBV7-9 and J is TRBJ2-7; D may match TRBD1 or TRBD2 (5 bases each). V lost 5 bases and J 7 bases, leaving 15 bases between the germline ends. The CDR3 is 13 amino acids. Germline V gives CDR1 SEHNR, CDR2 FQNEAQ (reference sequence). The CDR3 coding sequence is TGTGCCAGCAGCAGGGACGGTGGGGTAGAGCAGTACTTC. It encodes CASSRDGGVEQYF. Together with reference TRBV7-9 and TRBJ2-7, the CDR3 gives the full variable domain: DTGVSQNPRHKITKRGQNVTFRCDPISEHNRLYWYRQTLGQGPEFLTYFQNEAQLEKSRLLSDRFSAERPKGSFSTLEIQRTEQGDSAMYLCASSRDGGVEQYFGPGTRLTVT.

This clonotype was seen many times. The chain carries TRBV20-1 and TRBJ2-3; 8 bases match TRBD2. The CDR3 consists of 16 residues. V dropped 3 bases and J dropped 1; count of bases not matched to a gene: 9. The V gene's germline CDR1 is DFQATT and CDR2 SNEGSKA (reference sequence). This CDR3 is CSASSGVNEGTDTQYF. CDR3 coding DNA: TGCAGTGCTAGTAGCGGGGTCAACGAGGGCACAGATACGCAGTATTTT.

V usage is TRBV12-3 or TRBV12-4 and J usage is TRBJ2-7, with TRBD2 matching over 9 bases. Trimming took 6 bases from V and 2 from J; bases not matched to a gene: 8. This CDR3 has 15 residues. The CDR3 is CASREGLAKPYEQYF. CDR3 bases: TGTGCCAGCAGGGAAGGACTAGCGAAGCCCTACGAGCAGTACTTC.

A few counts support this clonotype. The CDR3 DNA reads as TGTGCCAGCAGCACAGGGGTTTCCAATCAGCCCCAGCATTTT. This gives the protein CASSTGVSNQPQHF. The genes are TRBV7-8 and TRBJ1-5; TRBD1 matches at 7 bases. Germline CDR1 reads SGHVS; CDR2 reads FQNEAQ. V lost 5 bases to trimming and J lost 3 bases; unmatched junction nucleotides: 4. The CDR3 extends over 14 amino acids.

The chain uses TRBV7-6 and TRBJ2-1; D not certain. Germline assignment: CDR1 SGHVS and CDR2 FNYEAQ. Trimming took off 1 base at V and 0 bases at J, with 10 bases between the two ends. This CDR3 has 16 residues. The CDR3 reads CASSLEVGLSYNEQFF. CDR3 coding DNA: TGTGCCAGCAGCTTAGAGGTGGGCCTCTCCTACAATGAGCAGTTCTTC.

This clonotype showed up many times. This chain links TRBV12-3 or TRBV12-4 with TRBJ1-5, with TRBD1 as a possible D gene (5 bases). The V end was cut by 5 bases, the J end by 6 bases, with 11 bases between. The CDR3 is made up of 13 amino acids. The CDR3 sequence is CASSLSGGQPQHF. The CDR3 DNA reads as TGTGCCAGCAGTCTCTCGGGGGGTCAGCCCCAGCATTTT.

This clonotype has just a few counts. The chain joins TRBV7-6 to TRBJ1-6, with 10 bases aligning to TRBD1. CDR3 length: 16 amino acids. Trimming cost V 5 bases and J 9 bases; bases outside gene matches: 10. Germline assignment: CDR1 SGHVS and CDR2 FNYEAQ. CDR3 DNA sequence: TGTGCCAGCAGCCCGTCGACAGGGGGCTCGATTTCACCCCTCCACTTT. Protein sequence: CASSPSTGGSISPLHF.

CDR3 bases: TGTGCCAGCAGCGACCCGGGGCGGGGCACAGATACGCAGTATTTT. It specifies CASSDPGRGTDTQYF. This chain joins TRBV7-8 and TRBJ2-3; D is perhaps TRBD1 or TRBD2 (5 bases each). Germline V gives CDR1 SGHVS, CDR2 FQNEAQ. Trimming cost V 5 bases and J 1 base, with 13 bases left between them. The CDR3 spans 15 residues. The whole variable domain, filled in from reference TRBV7-8 and TRBJ2-3, reads GAGVSQSPRYKVAKRGQDVALRCDPISGHVSLFWYQQALGQGPEFLTYFQNEAQLDKSGLPSDRFFAERPEGSVSTLKIQRTQQEDSAVYLCASSDPGRGTDTQYFGPGTRLTVL.

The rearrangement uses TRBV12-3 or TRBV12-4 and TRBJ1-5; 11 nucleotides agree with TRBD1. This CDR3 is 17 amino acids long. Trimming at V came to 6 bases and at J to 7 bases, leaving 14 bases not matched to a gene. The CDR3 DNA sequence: TGTGCCAGCAGCCGGGGACAGGGGGGTTGGGAGGAGCAGCCCCAGCATTTT. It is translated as CASSRGQGGWEEQPQHF.

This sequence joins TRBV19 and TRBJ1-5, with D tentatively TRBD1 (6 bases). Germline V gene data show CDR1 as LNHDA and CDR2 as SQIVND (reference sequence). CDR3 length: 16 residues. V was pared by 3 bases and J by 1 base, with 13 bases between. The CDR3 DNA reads TGTGCCAGTAGTATTAATGGGGGGCAAAGCAATCAGCCCCAGCATTTT. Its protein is CASSINGGQSNQPQHF.